This T cell receptor beta chain was found in a study of PD-1 blockade in classical Hodgkin lymphoma. In the case of this clone: Its antigen remains unidentified.

The data were produced by immunoSEQ multiplex PCR, yet TCRdb's version contains in-frame clones alone and is incomplete. The sample holds approximately 21,000 clones, more than 70% seen once. Time point defined: cycle 4 day 1 (C4D1), after 6 weeks of nivolumab. All patients experienced relapse after autologous stem cell transplantation, and brentuximab vedotin exposure was variable. The CDR3 covers 13 residues. Germline-derived CDR1 and CDR2 are SGHRS and YFSETQ. The V and J ends lost 0 bases and 11 bases respectively, with 14 bases between them. Findings and caveats of the study: Newly diagnosed and completely responding patients shared comparable baseline diversity.

The chain recombines TRBV5-1 with TRBJ1-2; weak D call: TRBD1 (6 bases). This specimen consisted of peripheral blood mononuclear cells (PBMCs), obtained before the fourth cycle of nivolumab. The receptor's source is a human donor with classical Hodgkin lymphoma. The CDR3 spells CASSLDGQTGYTF. The DNA for the CDR3 is TGCGCCAGCAGCTTGGATGGACAGACCGGTTACACCTTC.